One sample yielded the 18 T cell receptor beta chains listed below, sequenced in a study of blood T cells in healthy people across ages. Sample-barcoded 5' priming and a J-beta primer mix drove a second PCR of 7 to 11 cycles. MiXCR, run by TCRdb on the 5' RACE reads, gives a single entry per CDR3 protein. The table has approximately 690,000 distinct CDR3 sequences, roughly 43% seen once; the top ten hold 30%. Sequenced sample: blood. The source is a man at least 80 years old in good health.

This clonotype turned up a few times. The chain combines TRBV7-2 with TRBJ1-2; D unresolved. CDR1 and CDR2 from the germline V gene are SGHTA and FQGNSA. V was trimmed by 2 bases and J by 7 bases, leaving 8 bases between them. This CDR3 is 12 amino acids long. DNA of the CDR3: TGTGCCAGCAGCTTACTTGGGTTTGGCTACACCTTC. Its translation: CASSLLGFGYTF.

The V call is TRBV2, the J call TRBJ2-4; 14 positions agree with TRBD2. The DNA matches TRBJ2-7 better at its end, which makes the J call doubtful. In germline, CDR1 is SNHLY, CDR2 FYNNEI. CDR3 length equals 15 residues. The CDR3 here is CASSPGLAGEGEQYF. CDR3 sequence (DNA): TGTGCCAGCAGCCCGGGACTAGCGGGAGAGGGCGAGCAGTACTTC.

The chain carries TRBV20-1 and TRBJ2-3; 9 bases are shared with TRBD1. Germline CDR1 and CDR2: DFQATT and SNEGSKA (reference sequence). The length of the CDR3 is 15 residues. With V trimmed by 5 bases and J by 1 base, 7 bases remained unmatched. CDR3 in amino acids: CSAVHRGQGTDTQYF. CDR3 coding DNA: TGCAGTGCTGTTCACAGGGGGCAGGGCACAGATACGCAGTATTTT.

The V and J genes are TRBV29-1 and TRBJ2-1, with 9 positions matching TRBD2. This CDR3 is 12 amino acids long. With V trimmed by 4 bases and J by 8 bases, 3 bases remained unmatched. Germline V gene lookup returns CDR1 SQVTM and CDR2 ANQGSEA. The CDR3 sequence is CSVARGRDEQFF. The CDR3 nucleotides read TGCAGCGTTGCCCGCGGGAGGGATGAGCAGTTCTTC.

This rearrangement joins TRBV2 to TRBJ2-1; 12 nucleotides match TRBD2. Germline V CDR1 and CDR2: SNHLY, FYNNEI. V lost 4 bases to trimming and J lost 12 bases; unmatched junction nucleotides: 7. The CDR3 is 14 amino acids. CDR3: CASSVASGRAWQFF. The CDR3 nucleotides read TGTGCCAGCAGTGTGGCTAGCGGGAGGGCCTGGCAGTTCTTC. Full variable domain (rest looked up from reference TRBV2 and TRBJ2-1): EPEVTQTPSHQVTQMGQEVILRCVPISNHLYFYWYRQILGQKVEFLVSFYNNEISEKSEIFDDQFSVERPDGSNFTLKIRSTKLEDSAMYFCASSVASGRAWQFFGPGTRLTVL.

This clonotype appeared many times. Being one base from a much bigger clone, this may be a read error. This chain joins TRBV5-1 and TRBJ2-5, with no clear D. Germline values: CDR1 SGHRS, CDR2 YFSETQ. There are 14 residues in the CDR3. The V end lost 4 bases, the J end lost 2 bases, and 12 bases lay between the germline ends. The CDR3 DNA follows: TGCGCCAGCAGCGTTAGAACAAAACAAGAGACCCAGTACTTC. Translated: CASSVRTKQETQYF.

In its sample, this clonotype was seen a few times. The rearrangement uses TRBV5-1 and TRBJ2-7, with TRBD1 identical over 11 bases. There are 15 residues in the CDR3. The ends lost 3 bases at V and 3 bases at J; junction bases unmatched: 5. Germline V CDR1 and CDR2: SGHRS, YFSETQ. The DNA of the CDR3 is TGCGCCAGCAGCTCCCCGGGACAGGGGGTCTACGAGCAGTACTTC. It codes for CASSSPGQGVYEQYF.

Comments on this clonotype: Compared with germline, one end of the junction differs, possibly owing to a read error. The chain recombines TRBV4-3 with TRBJ2-7; 7 positions match TRBD1. This CDR3 is 15 amino acids long. From germline, CDR1 is LGHNA and CDR2 YSLEER. The CDR3 DNA reads as TGCGCCAGCAACCAGCACAGGGGAAGCTCCGACGAGCAGTACTTC. Its translation: CASNQHRGSSDEQYF.

Only a few counts were recorded for this clonotype. The V gene is TRBV11-2, the J gene TRBJ1-2, with 9 bases fitting TRBD1. Per the germline V gene, CDR1 is SGHAT and CDR2 is FQNNGV. This CDR3 spans 16 amino acids. V was clipped by 0 bases and J by 6 bases; unmatched bases: 8. As DNA, the CDR3 is TGTGCCAGCAGCTTAGAGGCGCTGGACAGGGGACATGGCTACACCTTC. This encodes CASSLEALDRGHGYTF.

J is TRBJ2-1 and V is TRBV20-1, with D maybe TRBD2 (5 bases). The CDR3 spans 14 residues. The V end was cut by 6 bases, the J end by 3 bases, with 15 bases between. Germline loops: CDR1 DFQATT, CDR2 SNEGSKA (reference sequence). As DNA, the CDR3 is TGCAGTGCAAGCCTCGGGAATGGCTACAATGAGCAGTTCTTC. Protein: CSASLGNGYNEQFF.

The chain combines TRBV6-5 with TRBJ2-7, with D hard to call. CDR3 length: 17 amino acids. Trimming shortened V by 0 bases and J by 2 bases, and 17 bases separated the two germline ends. Germline CDR1 reads MNHEY; CDR2 reads SVGAGI. CDR3 nucleotides: TGTGCCAGCAGTTACTCGAGAAGTCGTGACGGAGCCTACGAGCAGTACTTC. Residues: CASSYSRSRDGAYEQYF.

This clonotype was detected only once. V gene TRBV6-2 or TRBV6-3 combines with J gene TRBJ2-5; D remains unclear. The J call may be faulty, since TRBJ2-7 better matches the DNA end. Looked up from germline, CDR1 is MNHEY and CDR2 is SVGEGT. The CDR3 has 12 residues. The CDR3 loop reads CASSYSIYEQYF. CDR3 coding DNA: TGTGCCAGCAGTTACTCGATTTACGAGCAGTACTTC.

The gene calls are TRBV6-4 and TRBJ1-6; 7 bases are shared with TRBD1. With 5 bases clipped from V and 7 bases from J, the junction kept 5 bases outside the gene matches. Germline-derived CDR1 and CDR2 are MRHNA and SNTAGT. The CDR3 consists of 14 residues. The CDR3 protein is CASSMGQPNSPLHF. The CDR3 region has the DNA TGTGCCAGCAGTATGGGACAGCCGAATTCACCCCTCCACTTT.

The V and J genes are TRBV5-1 and TRBJ2-3, with D perhaps matching TRBD1 (5 bases). This CDR3 is 14 amino acids long. The V end was cut by 3 bases, the J end by 2 bases, with 10 bases between. CDR1 SGHRS and CDR2 YFSETQ come from the germline V gene. CDR3 nucleotides: TGCGCCAGCAGCTACGACAGAAACACAGATACGCAGTATTTT. Translating gives CASSYDRNTDTQYF.

This rearrangement joins TRBV12-3 or TRBV12-4 to TRBJ2-5, with TRBD1 as a possible D gene (5 bases). V was pared by 6 bases and J by 1 base, with 15 bases between. CDR3 length: 15 residues. Here the CDR3 DNA reads TGTGCCAGCAGCGATCGAAGTCAGGGCCAAGAGACCCAGTACTTC. It specifies CASSDRSQGQETQYF.

CDR3 protein: CASSPPTAGQGVTGELFF. The CDR3 DNA reads TGCGCCAGCAGCCCCCCAACAGCCGGACAGGGAGTCACCGGGGAGCTGTTTTTT. The chain combines TRBV4-3 with TRBJ2-2, with TRBD1 identical over 8 bases. Trimming cost V 4 bases and J 4 bases; bases outside gene matches: 14. Germline CDR1 is LGHNA and CDR2 is YSLEER. This CDR3 has 18 residues.

This clonotype has at least ten counts. The J gene is TRBJ2-1, the V gene TRBV7-2; 7 bases are a match to TRBD2. The end of the DNA fits TRBJ2-7 better, so the J call may be wrong. Germline V gene lookup returns CDR1 SGHTA and CDR2 FQGNSA. The CDR3 extends over 16 amino acids. DNA for the CDR3: TGTGCCAGCAGCTTAGGGGGAGGGTGGGCATACAATGAGCAGTACTTC. This sequence encodes CASSLGGGWAYNEQYF.

This clonotype appeared once. V gene TRBV11-2 combines with J gene TRBJ2-2; D uncertain. The germline gives CDR1 SGHAT, CDR2 FQNNGV. CDR3 size: 15 residues. V lost 5 bases to trimming and J lost 2 bases, with 12 bases between them. DNA of the CDR3: TGTGCCAGCAGCGGGTCCTTCCTCAACACCGGGGAGCTGTTTTTT. The encoded protein is CASSGSFLNTGELFF.